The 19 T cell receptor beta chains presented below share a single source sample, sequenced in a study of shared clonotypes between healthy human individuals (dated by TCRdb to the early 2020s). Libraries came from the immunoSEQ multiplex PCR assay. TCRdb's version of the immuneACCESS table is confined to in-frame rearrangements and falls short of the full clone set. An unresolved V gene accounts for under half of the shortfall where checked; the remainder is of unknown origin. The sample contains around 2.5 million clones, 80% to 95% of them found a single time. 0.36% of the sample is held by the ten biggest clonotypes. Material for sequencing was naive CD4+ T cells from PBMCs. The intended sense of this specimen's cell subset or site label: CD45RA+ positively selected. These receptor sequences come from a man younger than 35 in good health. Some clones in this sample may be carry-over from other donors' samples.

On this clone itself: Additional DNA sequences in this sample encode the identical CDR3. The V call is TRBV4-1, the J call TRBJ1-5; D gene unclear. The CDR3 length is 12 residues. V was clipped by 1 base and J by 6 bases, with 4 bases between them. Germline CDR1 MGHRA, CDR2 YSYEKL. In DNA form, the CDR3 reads TGCGCCAGCAGCCAAGGTGCTCAGCCCCAGCATTTT. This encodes CASSQGAQPQHF.

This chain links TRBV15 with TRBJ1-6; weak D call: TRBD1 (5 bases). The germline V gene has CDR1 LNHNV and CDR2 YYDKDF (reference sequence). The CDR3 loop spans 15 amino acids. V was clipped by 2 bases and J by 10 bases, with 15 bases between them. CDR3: CATSRHLQGDSPLHF. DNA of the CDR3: TGTGCCACCAGCAGACACCTCCAGGGAGACTCACCCCTCCACTTT.

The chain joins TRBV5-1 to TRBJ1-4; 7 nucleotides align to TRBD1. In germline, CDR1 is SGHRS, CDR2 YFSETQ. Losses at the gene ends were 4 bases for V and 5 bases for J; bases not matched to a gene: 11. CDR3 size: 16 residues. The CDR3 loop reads CASSPGQPGVNEKLFF. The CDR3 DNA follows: TGCGCCAGCAGCCCGGGACAGCCTGGCGTCAATGAAAAACTGTTTTTT.

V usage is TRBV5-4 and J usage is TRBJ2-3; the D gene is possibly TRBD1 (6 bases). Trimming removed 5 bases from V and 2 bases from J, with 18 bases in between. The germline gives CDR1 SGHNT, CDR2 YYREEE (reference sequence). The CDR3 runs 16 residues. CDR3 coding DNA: TGTGCCAGCAGGGGGGCCATAGAGCGGATCACAGATACGCAGTATTTT. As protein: CASRGAIERITDTQYF.

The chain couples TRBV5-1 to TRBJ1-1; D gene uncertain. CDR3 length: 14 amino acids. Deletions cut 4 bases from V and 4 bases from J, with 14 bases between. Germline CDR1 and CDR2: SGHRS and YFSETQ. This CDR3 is CASSTGEGFTEAFF. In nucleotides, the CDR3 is TGCGCCAGCAGCACCGGGGAGGGCTTCACTGAAGCTTTCTTT. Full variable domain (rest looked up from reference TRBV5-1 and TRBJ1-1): KAGVTQTPRYLIKTRGQQVTLSCSPISGHRSVSWYQQTPGQGLQFLFEYFSETQRNKGNFPGRFSGRQFSNSRSEMNVSTLELGDSALYLCASSTGEGFTEAFFGQGTRLTVV.

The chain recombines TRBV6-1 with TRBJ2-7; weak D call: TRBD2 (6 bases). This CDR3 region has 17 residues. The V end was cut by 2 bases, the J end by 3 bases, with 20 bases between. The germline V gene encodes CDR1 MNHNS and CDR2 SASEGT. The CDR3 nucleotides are TGTGCCAGCAGTGAATGGAACTGGGGGGAGGTGAACTACGAGCAGTACTTC. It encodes CASSEWNWGEVNYEQYF.

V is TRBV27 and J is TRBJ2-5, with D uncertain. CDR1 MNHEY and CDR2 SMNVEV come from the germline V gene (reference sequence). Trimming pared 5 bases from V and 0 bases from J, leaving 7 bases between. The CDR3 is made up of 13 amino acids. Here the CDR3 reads CASSRAHQETQYF. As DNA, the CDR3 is TGTGCCAGCAGTAGGGCCCACCAAGAGACCCAGTACTTC.

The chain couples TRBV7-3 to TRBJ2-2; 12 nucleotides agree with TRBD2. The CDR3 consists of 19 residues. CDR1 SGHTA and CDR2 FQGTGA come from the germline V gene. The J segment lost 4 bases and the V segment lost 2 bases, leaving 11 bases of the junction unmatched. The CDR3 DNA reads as TGTGCCAGCAGCTTAGTCCCTAGCGGGAGGGCTACGGTCACCGGGGAGCTGTTTTTT. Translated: CASSLVPSGRATVTGELFF.

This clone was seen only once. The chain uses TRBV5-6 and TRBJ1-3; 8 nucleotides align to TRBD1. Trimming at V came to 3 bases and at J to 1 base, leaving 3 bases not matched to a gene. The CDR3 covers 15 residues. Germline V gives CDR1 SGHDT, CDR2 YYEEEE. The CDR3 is CASSWGDRSGNTIYF. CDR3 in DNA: TGTGCCAGCAGCTGGGGGGACAGGTCTGGAAACACCATATATTTT.

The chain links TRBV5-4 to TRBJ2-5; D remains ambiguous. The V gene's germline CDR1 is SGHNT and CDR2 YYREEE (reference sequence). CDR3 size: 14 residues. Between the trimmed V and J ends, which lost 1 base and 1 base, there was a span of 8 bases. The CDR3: CASSLFSVQETQYF. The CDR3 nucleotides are TGTGCCAGCAGCTTGTTCAGCGTCCAAGAGACCCAGTACTTC.

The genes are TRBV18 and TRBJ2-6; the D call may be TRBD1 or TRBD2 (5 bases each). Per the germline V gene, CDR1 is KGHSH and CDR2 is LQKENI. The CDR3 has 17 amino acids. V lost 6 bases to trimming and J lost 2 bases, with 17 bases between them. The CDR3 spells CASSRDAKSPGANVLTF. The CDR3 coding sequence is TGTGCCAGCTCCCGGGACGCAAAATCCCCTGGGGCCAACGTCCTGACTTTC. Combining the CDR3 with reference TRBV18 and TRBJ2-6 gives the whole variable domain NAGVMQNPRHLVRRRGQEARLRCSPMKGHSHVYWYRQLPEEGLKFMVYLQKENIIDESGMPKERFSAEFPKEGPSILRIQQVVRGDSAAYFCASSRDAKSPGANVLTFGAGSRLTVL.

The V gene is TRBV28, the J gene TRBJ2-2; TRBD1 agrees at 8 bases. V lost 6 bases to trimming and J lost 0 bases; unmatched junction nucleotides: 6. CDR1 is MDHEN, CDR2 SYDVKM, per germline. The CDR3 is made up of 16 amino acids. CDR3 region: CASSRKTGANTGELFF. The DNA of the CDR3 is TGTGCCAGCAGCCGCAAGACAGGGGCGAACACCGGGGAGCTGTTTTTT.

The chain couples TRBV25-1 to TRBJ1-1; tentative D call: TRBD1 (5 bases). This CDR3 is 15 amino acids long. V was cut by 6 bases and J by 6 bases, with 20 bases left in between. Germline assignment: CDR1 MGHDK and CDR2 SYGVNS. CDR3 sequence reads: CASRNAVRGEAEAFF. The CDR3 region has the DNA TGTGCCAGCAGAAATGCTGTAAGGGGTGAGGCTGAAGCTTTCTTT.

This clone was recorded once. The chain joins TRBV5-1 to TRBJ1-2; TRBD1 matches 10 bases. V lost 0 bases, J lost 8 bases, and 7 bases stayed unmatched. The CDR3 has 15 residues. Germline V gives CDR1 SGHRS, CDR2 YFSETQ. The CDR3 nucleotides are TGCGCCAGCAGCTTGGGTGTGGGGACAGGGGTCGGCTACACCTTC. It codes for CASSLGVGTGVGYTF.

CDR3 protein: CASSPMGANGYTF. CDR3 bases: TGTGCCAGCAGCCCGATGGGGGCGAATGGCTACACCTTC. V is TRBV7-8 and J is TRBJ1-2; perhaps TRBD1 as D (6 bases). Germline V CDR1 and CDR2: SGHVS, FQNEAQ. The CDR3 extends over 13 amino acids. V shed 5 bases and J shed 6 bases, with 13 bases lying between them.

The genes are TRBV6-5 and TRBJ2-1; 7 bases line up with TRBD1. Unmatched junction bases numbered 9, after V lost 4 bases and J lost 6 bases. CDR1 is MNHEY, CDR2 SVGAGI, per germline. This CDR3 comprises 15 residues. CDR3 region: CASSSRTGATNEQFF. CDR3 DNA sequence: TGTGCCAGCAGTTCCCGGACAGGAGCGACCAATGAGCAGTTCTTC.

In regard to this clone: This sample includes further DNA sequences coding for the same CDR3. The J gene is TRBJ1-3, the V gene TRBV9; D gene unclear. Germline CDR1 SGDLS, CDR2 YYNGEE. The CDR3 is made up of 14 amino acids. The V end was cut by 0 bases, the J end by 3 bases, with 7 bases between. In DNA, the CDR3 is TGTGCCAGCAGCGTAGACGGGGTTGGAAACACCATATATTTT. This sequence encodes CASSVDGVGNTIYF. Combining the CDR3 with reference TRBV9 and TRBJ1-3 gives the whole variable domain DSGVTQTPKHLITATGQRVTLRCSPRSGDLSVYWYQQSLDQGLQFLIQYYNGEERAKGNILERFSAQQFPDLHSELNLSSLELGDSALYFCASSVDGVGNTIYFGEGSWLTVV.

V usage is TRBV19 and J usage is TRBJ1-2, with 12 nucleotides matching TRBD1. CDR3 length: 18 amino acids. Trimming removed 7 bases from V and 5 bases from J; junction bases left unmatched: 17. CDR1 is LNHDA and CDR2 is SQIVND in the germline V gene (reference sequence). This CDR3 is CASTLRPGQGAFRYGYTF. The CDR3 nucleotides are TGTGCCAGTACCCTAAGACCGGGACAGGGGGCTTTCCGATATGGCTACACCTTC.

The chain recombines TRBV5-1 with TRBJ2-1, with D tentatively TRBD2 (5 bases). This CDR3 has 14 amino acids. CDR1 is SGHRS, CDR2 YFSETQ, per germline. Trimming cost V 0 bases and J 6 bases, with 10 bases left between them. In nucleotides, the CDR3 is TGCGCCAGCAGCTTGGGTAGTGAGGGCAATGAGCAGTTCTTC. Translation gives CASSLGSEGNEQFF.